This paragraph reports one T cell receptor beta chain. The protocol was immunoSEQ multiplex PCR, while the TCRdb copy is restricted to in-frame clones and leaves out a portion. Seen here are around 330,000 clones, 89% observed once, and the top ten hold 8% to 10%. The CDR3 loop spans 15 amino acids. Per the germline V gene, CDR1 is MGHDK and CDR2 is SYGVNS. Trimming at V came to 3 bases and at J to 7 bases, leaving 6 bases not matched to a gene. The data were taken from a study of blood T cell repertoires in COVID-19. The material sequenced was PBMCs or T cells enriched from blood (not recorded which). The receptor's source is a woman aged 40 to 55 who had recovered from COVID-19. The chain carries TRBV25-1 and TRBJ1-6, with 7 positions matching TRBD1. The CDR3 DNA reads TGTGCCAGCAGTGATAGACAGGGCCCCAATTCACCCCTCCACTTT. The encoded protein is CASSDRQGPNSPLHF. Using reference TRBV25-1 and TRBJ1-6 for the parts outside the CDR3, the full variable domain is EADIYQTPRYLVIGTGKKITLECSQTMGHDKMYWYQQDPGMELHLIHYSYGVNSTEKGDLSSESTVSRIRTEHFPLTLESARPSHTSQYLCASSDRQGPNSPLHFGNGTRLTVT.